Listed here are 9 T cell receptor beta chains from one sample, sequenced in a study of CD8+CD57+ T cells in acquired aplastic anemia. Genomic DNA templated the TCR beta VDJ and CDR3 profiling. TCRdb reanalysed the reads using MiXCR and keeps one entry per CDR3 protein. The profile shows 350,000 to 450,000 distinct CDR3 sequences, around 72% of them singletons. Source material: sorted CD4+, CD8+, or CD8+CD57+ T cells (not recorded which) from PBMCs. These receptors were collected from a human donor in good health, serving as a control.

This chain links TRBV7-9 with TRBJ2-7, with D perhaps assigned TRBD1 or TRBD2 (6 bases each). V lost 5 bases, J lost 6 bases, and 20 bases lay in between. CDR3 size: 15 residues. CDR1 is SEHNR, CDR2 FQNEAQ, per germline (reference sequence). CDR3 coding DNA: TGTGCCAGCAGCCTGTTTCGTGGGGGGCGTCCCGAGCAGTACTTC. Protein sequence: CASSLFRGGRPEQYF. The full variable domain, with the rest looked up from reference TRBV7-9 and TRBJ2-7, is DTGVSQNPRHKITKRGQNVTFRCDPISEHNRLYWYRQTLGQGPEFLTYFQNEAQLEKSRLLSDRFSAERPKGSFSTLEIQRTEQGDSAMYLCASSLFRGGRPEQYFGPGTRLTVT.

Regarding this clonotype: The conserved phenylalanine or tryptophan normally closing the CDR3 is absent here, so this likely arose from a read error. The genes are TRBV7-4 and TRBJ1-2, with D unresolved. The CDR3 extends over 12 amino acids. The germline V and J ends were trimmed by 6 bases and 11 bases, with 16 bases remaining between them. Germline loops: CDR1 SGHVT, CDR2 SQSDAQ. The CDR3 DNA reads TGTGCCAGCAGTGTAAGGCTGAGTGCTTACACCTGC. Translation gives CASSVRLSAYTC.

The chain has TRBV12-3 or TRBV12-4 and TRBJ1-2; D uncertain. V was clipped by 6 bases and J by 4 bases, with 21 bases between them. The CDR3 contains 16 residues. CDR3 protein: CASRRLLSEGSYGYTF. The CDR3 nucleotides read TGTGCCAGCAGACGCCTCCTGTCAGAAGGTAGCTATGGCTACACCTTC.

Worth noting for this clonotype: A much larger clone differs from this one at a single base, so this may be a read error. The chain is built from TRBV2 and TRBJ2-1; 7 bases agree with TRBD1. In germline, CDR1 is SNHLY, CDR2 FYNNEI. The CDR3 is 15 residues long. CDR3: CASSFRTGSYNEQLF. CDR3 bases: TGTGCCAGCAGCTTTCGGACAGGTTCCTACAATGAGCAGCTCTTC. Complete variable domain (other parts from reference TRBV2 and TRBJ2-1): EPEVTQTPSHQVTQMGQEVILRCVPISNHLYFYWYRQILGQKVEFLVSFYNNEISEKSEIFDDQFSVERPDGSNFTLKIRSTKLEDSAMYFCASSFRTGSYNEQLFGPGTRLTVL.

J is TRBJ2-7 and V is TRBV12-5; perhaps TRBD2 as D (5 bases). The germline gives CDR1 LGHNT, CDR2 FRNRAP. CDR3 size: 15 residues. V shed 6 bases and J shed 6 bases, with 21 bases lying between them. The CDR3 nucleotides are TGTGCTAGTGGCGTAGTCCCCAAGGGCCGGGGCGAGCAGTACTTC. It codes for CASGVVPKGRGEQYF.

This clonotype appeared many times. The chain joins TRBV7-2 to TRBJ2-7; 9 bases map to TRBD1. The CDR3 contains 14 residues. CDR1 SGHTA and CDR2 FQGNSA come from the germline V gene. With V trimmed by 5 bases and J by 4 bases, 6 bases remained unmatched. The CDR3 protein is CASSLGTGLYEQYF. CDR3 DNA: TGTGCCAGCAGCCTTGGGACAGGGCTTTACGAGCAGTACTTC.

Remarks on this clonotype: A read error may produce the germline difference seen at one junction end. The chain couples TRBV7-8 to TRBJ2-7; D is ambiguous. CDR1 SGHVS and CDR2 FQNEAQ come from the germline V gene. The CDR3 length is 13 residues. CDR3 sequence: CASSSNMDVNYCF. Here the CDR3 DNA reads TGTGCCAGCAGCTCCAATATGGATGTAAACTATTGCTTC.

This clonotype was seen many times. CDR3 in amino acids: CASSLQDLVYGYTF. The CDR3 DNA reads TGTGCCAGCAGCTTACAGGACCTCGTCTATGGCTACACCTTC. The chain couples TRBV7-2 to TRBJ1-2; D ambiguous. The CDR3 is 14 residues long. In germline, CDR1 is SGHTA, CDR2 FQGNSA. V was clipped by 2 bases and J by 4 bases, with 11 bases between them.

This clonotype was counted at least ten times. The gene calls are TRBV9 and TRBJ2-6; D not resolved. From germline, CDR1 is SGDLS and CDR2 YYNGEE. Trimming left V 2 bases short and J 0 bases short, with 6 bases between. The CDR3 runs 15 residues. CDR3 region: CASSVQSSGANVLTF. The CDR3 DNA reads TGTGCCAGCAGCGTTCAGAGCTCTGGGGCCAACGTCCTGACTTTC.